This T cell receptor beta chain originates from a study of T-cell memory formation after mild COVID-19. Study-level information: Largely, the TCR clusters proved donor specific.

CDR3 length: 14 residues. Germline CDR1 DFQATT, CDR2 SNEGSKA (reference sequence). V dropped 3 bases and J dropped 9; count of bases not matched to a gene: 8. Worth noting for this clonotype: Its antigen is still unknown.

TCRdb passed the 5' RACE reads through MiXCR, listing each CDR3 protein once. Found here are around 210,000 distinct CDR3 sequences, around 9.1% of them singletons; the top ten hold 3% to 4.5%. Notes on the study in general: In pre-infection memory, a portion of responding clones appeared, which suggested that cross-reactive memory joined.

This receptor was identified in a man aged 18 to 30 who had mild COVID-19 (a few samples of this study predate the infection). Cell type and time point are not known. The chain carries TRBV20-1 and TRBJ2-1, with TRBD2 identical over 10 bases. Material: PBMCs or a T cell subset sorted from them (not recorded which). The CDR3 nucleotides read TGCAGTGCTAGTGATAGCGGGGGGCCCCTTGAGCAGTTCTTC. Its protein product is CSASDSGGPLEQFF.